The clone carrying this T cell receptor (beta chain) has a count of ten or more. The antigen is undetermined. No patient had received any treatment before thyroid surgery. This sample was taken from a study of metastatic and nonmetastatic thyroid tumors. On the study more broadly: Repertoires were compared across blood and tumor or nodule tissue from malignant and benign thyroid patients.

With MiXCR, TCRdb reprocessed the PCR reads. The table includes about 33,000 clones, roughly a sixth detected once. The study's findings and limits: In both blood and tumor samples, TCR beta diversity was reported significantly higher for malignant than benign nodules.

This TCR was recovered from a male donor with papillary thyroid cancer or a benign thyroid nodule (not recorded which). Some clones in this sample may be carry-over from other donors' samples. Sequencing input: blood.

The CDR3 bases are TGCGCCAGCAGCTTGGGCCTGTCCGCAGATAATTCACCCCTCCACTTT. It specifies CASSLGLSADNSPLHF. V and J are TRBV5-1 and TRBJ1-6; D is unresolved. CDR1 SGHRS and CDR2 YFSETQ come from the germline V gene. CDR3 length equals 16 residues. Trimming left V 0 bases short and J 5 bases short, with 12 bases between.